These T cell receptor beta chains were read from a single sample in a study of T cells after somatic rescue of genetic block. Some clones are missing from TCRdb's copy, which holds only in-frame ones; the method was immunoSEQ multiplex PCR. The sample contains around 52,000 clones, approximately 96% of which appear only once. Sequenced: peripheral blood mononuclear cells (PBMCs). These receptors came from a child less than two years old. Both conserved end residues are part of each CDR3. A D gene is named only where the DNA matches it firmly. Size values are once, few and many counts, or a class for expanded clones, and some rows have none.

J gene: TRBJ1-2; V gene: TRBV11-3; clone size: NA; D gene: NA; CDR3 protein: CASSLGQAAGYTF; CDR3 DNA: TGTGCCAGCAGCTTAGGACAGGCGGCCGGCTACACCTTC
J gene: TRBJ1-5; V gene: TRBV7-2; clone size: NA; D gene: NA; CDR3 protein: CASSWRGGPQHF; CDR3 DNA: TGTGCCAGCAGCTGGCGTGGAGGGCCCCAGCATTTT
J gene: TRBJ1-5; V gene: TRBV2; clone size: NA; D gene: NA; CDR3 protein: CASSLNQPQHF; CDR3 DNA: TGTGCCAGCAGCCTTAATCAGCCCCAGCATTTT
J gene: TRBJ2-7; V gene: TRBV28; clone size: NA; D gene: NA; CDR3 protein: CASTDTYEQYF; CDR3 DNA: TGTGCCAGCACTGACACCTACGAGCAGTACTTC
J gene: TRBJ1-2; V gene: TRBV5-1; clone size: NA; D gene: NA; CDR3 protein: CASSFDGNYGYTF; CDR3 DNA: TGCGCCAGCAGCTTCGACGGCAACTATGGCTACACCTTC
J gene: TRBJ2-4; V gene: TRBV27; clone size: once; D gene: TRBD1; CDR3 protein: CASSLSPTGDIQYF; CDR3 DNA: TGTGCCAGCAGTTTATCCCCGACAGGGGACATTCAGTACTTC
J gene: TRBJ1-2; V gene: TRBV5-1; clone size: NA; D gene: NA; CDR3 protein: CASSLPPDYGYTF; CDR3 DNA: TGCGCCAGCAGCTTGCCACCGGACTATGGCTACACCTTC
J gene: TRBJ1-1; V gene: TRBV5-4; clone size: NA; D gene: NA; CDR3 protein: CASSLPFSVNTEAFF; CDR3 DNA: TGTGCCAGCAGCTTACCATTCTCAGTGAACACTGAAGCTTTCTTT
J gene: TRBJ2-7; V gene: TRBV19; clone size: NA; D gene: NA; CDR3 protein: CASSGASPRYEQYF; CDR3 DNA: TGTGCCAGTAGTGGAGCTAGCCCTAGGTACGAGCAGTACTTC
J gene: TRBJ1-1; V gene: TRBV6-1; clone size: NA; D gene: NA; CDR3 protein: CASSFDNTEAFF; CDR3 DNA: TGTGCCAGCAGTTTTGACAACACTGAAGCTTTCTTT
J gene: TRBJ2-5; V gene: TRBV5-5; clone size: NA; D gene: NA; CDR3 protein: CASSQQGRETQYF; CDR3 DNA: TGTGCCAGCAGCCAACAGGGACGAGAGACCCAGTACTTC
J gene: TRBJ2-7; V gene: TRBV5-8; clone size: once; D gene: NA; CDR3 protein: CASSSLSYEQYF; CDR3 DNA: TGTGCCAGCAGCTCCCTATCCTACGAGCAGTACTTC
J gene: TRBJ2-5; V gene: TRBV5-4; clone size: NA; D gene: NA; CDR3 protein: CASSDQETQYF; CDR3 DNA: TGTGCCAGCAGCGACCAAGAGACCCAGTACTTC
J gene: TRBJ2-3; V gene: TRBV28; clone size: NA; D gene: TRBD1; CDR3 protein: CASSTGGTDTQYF; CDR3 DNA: TGTGCCAGCAGCACAGGGGGCACAGATACGCAGTATTTT
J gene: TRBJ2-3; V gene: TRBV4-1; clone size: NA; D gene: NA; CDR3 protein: CASSQVGSTDTQYF; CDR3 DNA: TGCGCCAGCAGCCAAGTCGGGAGCACAGATACGCAGTATTTT
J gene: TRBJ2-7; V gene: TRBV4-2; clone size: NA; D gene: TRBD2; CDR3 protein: CASSQGLAGEIGSYEQYF; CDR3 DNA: TGTGCCAGCAGCCAAGGTCTAGCGGGAGAAATCGGGTCCTACGAGCAGTACTTC
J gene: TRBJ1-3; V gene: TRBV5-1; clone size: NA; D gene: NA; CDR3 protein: CASSLVGNTIYF; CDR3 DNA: TGCGCCAGCAGTCTCGTCGGGAACACCATATATTTT
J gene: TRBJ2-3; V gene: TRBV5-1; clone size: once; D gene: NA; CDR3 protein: CASRLRQGKDTQYF; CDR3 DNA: TGCGCCAGCAGACTTAGGCAGGGGAAAGATACGCAGTATTTT
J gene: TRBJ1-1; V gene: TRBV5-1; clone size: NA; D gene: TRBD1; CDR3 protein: CASSPRDRGGWTEAFF; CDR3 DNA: TGCGCCAGCAGCCCACGAGACAGGGGAGGGTGGACTGAAGCTTTCTTT
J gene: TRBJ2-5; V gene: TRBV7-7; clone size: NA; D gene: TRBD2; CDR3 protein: CASSPGLAETQYF; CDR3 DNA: TGTGCCAGCAGCCCCGGACTAGCTGAGACCCAGTACTTC
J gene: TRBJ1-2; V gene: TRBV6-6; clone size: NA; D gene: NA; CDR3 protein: CASSYPRRYGYTF; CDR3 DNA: TGTGCCAGCAGTTACCCCCGGCGCTATGGCTACACCTTC
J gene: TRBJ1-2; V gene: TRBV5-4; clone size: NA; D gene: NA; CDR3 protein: CASSAGRDYGYTF; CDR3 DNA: TGTGCCAGCAGCGCGGGGAGGGACTATGGCTACACCTTC
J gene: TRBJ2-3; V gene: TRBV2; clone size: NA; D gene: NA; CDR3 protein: CATERRDADTQYF; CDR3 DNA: TGTGCCACGGAGCGGCGGGATGCAGATACGCAGTATTTT
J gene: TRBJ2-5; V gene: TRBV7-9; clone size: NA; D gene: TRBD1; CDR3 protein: CASSLPTGVETQYF; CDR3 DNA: TGTGCCAGCAGCTTACCCACAGGGGTAGAGACCCAGTACTTC
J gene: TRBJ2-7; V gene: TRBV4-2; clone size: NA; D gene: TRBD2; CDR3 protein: CASSPGLAGDEQYF; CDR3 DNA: TGTGCCAGCAGCCCGGGACTAGCGGGAGACGAGCAGTACTTC
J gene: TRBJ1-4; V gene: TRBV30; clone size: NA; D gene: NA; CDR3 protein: CAWREGGYEKLFF; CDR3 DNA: TGTGCCTGGAGGGAGGGGGGCTATGAAAAACTGTTTTTT
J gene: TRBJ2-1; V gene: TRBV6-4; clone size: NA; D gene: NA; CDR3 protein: CASSAGGPYNEQFF; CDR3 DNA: TGTGCCAGCAGTGCGGGCGGACCGTACAATGAGCAGTTCTTC
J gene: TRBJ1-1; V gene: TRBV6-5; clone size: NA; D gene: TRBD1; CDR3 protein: CASSYSDRGNTEAFF; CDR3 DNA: TGTGCCAGCAGTTACTCGGACAGGGGGAACACTGAAGCTTTCTTT
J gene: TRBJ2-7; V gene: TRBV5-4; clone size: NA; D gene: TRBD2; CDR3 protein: CASSRTSGRAEQYF; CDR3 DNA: TGTGCCAGCAGCCGGACTAGCGGGAGGGCCGAGCAGTACTTC
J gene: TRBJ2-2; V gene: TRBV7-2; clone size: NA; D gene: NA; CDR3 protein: CASSLDGHNTGELFF; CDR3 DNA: TGTGCCAGCAGCTTAGACGGACACAACACCGGGGAGCTGTTTTTT
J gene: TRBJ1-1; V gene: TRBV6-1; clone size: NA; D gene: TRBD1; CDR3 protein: CASSELTGGGNTEAFF; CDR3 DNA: TGTGCCAGCAGTGAACTCACAGGGGGAGGGAACACTGAAGCTTTCTTT
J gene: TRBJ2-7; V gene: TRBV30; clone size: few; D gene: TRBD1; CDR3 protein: CAWTRTGTSDEQYF; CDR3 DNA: TGTGCCTGGACCCGGACAGGAACCTCCGACGAGCAGTACTTC
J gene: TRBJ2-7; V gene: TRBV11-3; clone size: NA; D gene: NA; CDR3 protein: CASSLGTYSSYEQYF; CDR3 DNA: TGTGCCAGCAGCTTAGGGACGTACTCCTCCTACGAGCAGTACTTC